Below are 10 T cell receptor beta chains sequenced from a single sample in a study of cytomegalovirus exposure and HLA in healthy donors. Sequencing used immunoSEQ multiplex PCR; TCRdb keeps in-frame clones, though not all of them. Among about 84,000 clones, under 95% were seen once, and the ten largest hold around 2.1%. Specimen: PBMCs. These receptors all come from a man aged 25-45 years in good health and CMV-seronegative.

The rearrangement links TRBV7-6 to TRBJ2-1; tentatively, D is TRBD2 (5 bases). From germline, CDR1 is SGHVS and CDR2 FNYEAQ. V was clipped by 3 bases and J by 0 bases, with 18 bases between them. The CDR3 totals 18 residues. The CDR3 here is CASSLREPPSSSYNEQFF. The CDR3 DNA reads as TGTGCCAGCAGCTTGAGGGAGCCACCATCCAGCTCCTACAATGAGCAGTTCTTC.

The chain carries TRBV5-1 and TRBJ2-2, with 10 positions matching TRBD2. The germline CDR1 and CDR2 sequences are SGHRS and YFSETQ. After removal of 4 bases from V and 5 bases from J, the junction contained 8 bases not matched to a gene. This CDR3 has 16 residues. The CDR3 is CASSPEAGGRTGELFF. CDR3 coding DNA: TGCGCCAGCAGCCCAGAAGCGGGGGGGCGAACCGGGGAGCTGTTTTTT.

V usage is TRBV7-6 and J usage is TRBJ1-1; the match to TRBD1 covers 7 bases. The germline V gene encodes CDR1 SGHVS and CDR2 FNYEAQ. The V and J ends lost 5 bases and 1 base, in that order; junction bases with no gene match: 10. The CDR3 totals 16 residues. The chain's CDR3 is CASSNDRAIGNTEAFF. CDR3 DNA sequence: TGTGCCAGCAGCAACGACAGGGCCATCGGGAACACTGAAGCTTTCTTT.

This chain's CDR3 is CASSKDRVWSPAFF. The CDR3 DNA reads TGTGCCAGTAGTAAGGACAGGGTTTGGTCGCCAGCTTTCTTT. The rearrangement uses TRBV19 and TRBJ1-1; 8 bases are shared with TRBD1. The CDR3 runs to 14 residues. Germline V CDR1 and CDR2: LNHDA, SQIVND (reference sequence). Trimming cost V 4 bases and J 10 bases; bases outside gene matches: 11. Drawing the rest from reference TRBV19 and TRBJ1-1, the complete variable domain is DGGITQSPKYLFRKEGQNVTLSCEQNLNHDAMYWYRQDPGQGLRLIYYSQIVNDFQKGDIAEGYSVSREKKESFPLTVTSAQKNPTAFYLCASSKDRVWSPAFFGQGTRLTVV.

The V call is TRBV5-1, the J call TRBJ2-3; D ambiguous. The germline V and J ends were trimmed by 5 bases and 0 bases, with 7 bases remaining between them. This CDR3 has 13 amino acids. Germline CDR1 SGHRS, CDR2 YFSETQ. The CDR3 reads CASSEVSTDTQYF. In DNA form, the CDR3 reads TGCGCCAGCAGTGAGGTTAGCACAGATACGCAGTATTTT.

Written as DNA, the CDR3 is TGTGCCACCAGCAGAGATTTTGGTGTAGCCAATGAGCAGTTCTTC. It yields the protein CATSRDFGVANEQFF. The V and J genes are TRBV15 and TRBJ2-1; D call uncertain. V dropped 0 bases and J dropped 6 bases, with 12 bases sitting between them. The germline gives CDR1 LNHNV, CDR2 YYDKDF (reference sequence). The CDR3 loop spans 15 amino acids.

The genes are TRBV21-1 and TRBJ2-1; TRBD2, the D gene given by the table, was not confirmed from the DNA. TRBV21-1 is deemed a pseudogene. The CDR3 has 15 amino acids. CDR3 in DNA: TGTGCCAGCAGCAAAGCCAGCGGGAGAGACAATGAGCAGTTCTTC. This encodes CASSKASGRDNEQFF.

V gene TRBV5-1 combines with J gene TRBJ2-7; TRBD1 agrees at 7 bases. V dropped 4 bases and J dropped 2; count of bases not matched to a gene: 9. The germline gives CDR1 SGHRS, CDR2 YFSETQ. The CDR3 has 15 amino acids. This CDR3 reads CASSPGPGQTYEQYF. For the CDR3, the DNA is TGCGCCAGCAGCCCAGGACCGGGACAGACCTACGAGCAGTACTTC.

The rearrangement joins TRBV5-1 to TRBJ2-5, with 9 bases fitting TRBD1. The ends lost 0 bases at V and 5 bases at J; junction bases unmatched: 11. CDR3 length: 17 residues. CDR1 SGHRS and CDR2 YFSETQ come from the germline V gene. CDR3 nucleotide sequence: TGCGCCAGCAGCTTGGTTCCGGGACAGGGAGGCGGGGAGACCCAGTACTTC. Translated, it gives CASSLVPGQGGGETQYF.

This chain uses TRBV2 with TRBJ2-7; D is ambiguous. Deletions cut 3 bases from V and 2 bases from J, with 11 bases between. Germline loops: CDR1 SNHLY, CDR2 FYNNEI. This CDR3 has 14 amino acids. CDR3 protein: CASSDPQRPYEQYF. In DNA form, the CDR3 reads TGTGCCAGCAGTGATCCCCAGCGCCCCTACGAGCAGTACTTC.